This T cell receptor (beta chain) appears in the sequencing data of a study of blood T cell repertoires in COVID-19. Across the study: Sites in the United States, Italy and Spain provided acute and convalescent COVID-19 samples. T cells, B-cell-depleted T cells, or PBMCs supplied cDNA or gDNA.

This CDR3 contains 16 residues. The V and J ends lost 4 bases and 0 bases respectively, with 15 bases between them. Germline CDR1 is MGHRA and CDR2 is YSYEKL. Method: immunoSEQ multiplex PCR; TCRdb's copy keeps in-frame clones and lacks some. The repertoire holds approximately 440,000 clones, with around 90% as singletons. Participant-given clinical history determined each cohort assignment. Sequencing used PBMCs or T cells enriched from blood (not recorded which). This clonotype was sampled from a woman aged 18 to 35 who had recovered from COVID-19. The V call is TRBV4-1, the J call TRBJ1-1; TRBD1 is a possible D gene (5 bases). The CDR3 DNA sequence: TGCGCCAGCAGCCCCCTTCCGACAGTTATGAACACTGAAGCTTTCTTT. Its protein product is CASSPLPTVMNTEAFF.